This T cell receptor beta chain was identified in a study of blood T cell repertoires in COVID-19. Study in general: PBMCs, B-cell-depleted T cells, or T cells were the source of the cDNA or gDNA that made up the material.

CDR1 is LNHDA and CDR2 is SQIVND in the germline V gene (reference sequence). The CDR3 is made up of 18 amino acids. Trimming cost V 5 bases and J 5 bases; bases outside gene matches: 13. Some clones are missing from TCRdb's copy, which holds only in-frame ones; the method was immunoSEQ multiplex PCR. Seen here are about 44,000 clones, approximately 90% observed once, and the top ten hold more than 20%. The genes are TRBV19 and TRBJ1-5; 12 bases agree with TRBD1. Source material: peripheral blood. The clonotype was recovered from a woman aged 80 or over in a cohort sampled during active or convalescent COVID-19. The chain's CDR3 is CASSALPGQGARDQPQHF. The CDR3 coding sequence is TGTGCCAGTAGTGCATTACCGGGACAGGGGGCGCGGGATCAGCCCCAGCATTTT.